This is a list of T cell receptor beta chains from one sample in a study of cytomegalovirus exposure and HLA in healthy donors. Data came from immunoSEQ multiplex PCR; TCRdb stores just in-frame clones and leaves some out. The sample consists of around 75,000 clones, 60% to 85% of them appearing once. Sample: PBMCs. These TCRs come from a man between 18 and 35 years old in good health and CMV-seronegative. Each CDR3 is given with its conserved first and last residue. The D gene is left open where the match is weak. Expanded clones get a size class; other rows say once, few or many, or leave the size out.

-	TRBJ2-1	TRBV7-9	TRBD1	TGTGCCAGCAGGTCGAGGGGGCTCACCTACAATGAGCAGTTCTTC	CASRSRGLTYNEQFF
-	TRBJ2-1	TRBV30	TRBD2	TGTGCCTGGACAGCGGGGGTATACAATGAGCAGTTCTTC	CAWTAGVYNEQFF
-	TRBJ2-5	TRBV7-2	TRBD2	TGTGCCAGCAGCTTAGAACTAGCGGGGGGCCAAGAGACCCAGTACTTC	CASSLELAGGQETQYF
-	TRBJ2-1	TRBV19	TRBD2	TGTGCCAGTAGTATTGGGAGGGAGGGTGAGCAGTTCTTC	CASSIGREGEQFF
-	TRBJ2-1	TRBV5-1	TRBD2	TGCGCCAGCAGCTCGGGGGGGAATGAGCAGTTCTTC	CASSSGGNEQFF
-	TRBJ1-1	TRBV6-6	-	TGTGCCAGCACCGAAACAGGGAGTGAAGCTTTCTTT	CASTETGSEAFF
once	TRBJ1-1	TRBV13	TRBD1	TGTGCCAGCAGCTTAGCAGGGGGCGTCCTGAACACTGAAGCTTTCTTT	CASSLAGGVLNTEAFF
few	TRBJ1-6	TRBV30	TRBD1	TGTGCCTGGAGTGCAGGGGGCCGGAGCTCCTATAATTCACCCCTCCACTTT	CAWSAGGRSSYNSPLHF
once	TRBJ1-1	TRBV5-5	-	TGTGCCAGCAGCTTGTCGGGGGGAGTAGGCACTGAAGCTTTCTTT	CASSLSGGVGTEAFF
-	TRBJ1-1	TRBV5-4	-	TGTGCCAGCAGCTTGGACTGGAACACTGAAGCTTTCTTT	CASSLDWNTEAFF
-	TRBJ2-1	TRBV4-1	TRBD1	TGCGCCAGCAGCCCTAGATTAACAGGGGGCCCCGGAGGTAATGAGCAGTTCTTC	CASSPRLTGGPGGNEQFF
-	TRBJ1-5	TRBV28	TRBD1	TGTGCCAGCAGTCCACACAGGGGGATTAGCAATCAGCCCCAGCATTTT	CASSPHRGISNQPQHF
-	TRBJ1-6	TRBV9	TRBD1	TGTGCCAGCAGCGTGGCGGGACAGGGGAATTCACCCCTCCACTTT	CASSVAGQGNSPLHF
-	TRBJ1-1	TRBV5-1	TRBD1	TGCGCCAGCAGCCCCTCCGGGACAGGGAACACTGAAGCTTTCTTT	CASSPSGTGNTEAFF
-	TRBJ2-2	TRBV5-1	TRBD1	TGCGCCAGCAGCTTGGGAACCGGGACAGGTTCCACCGGGGAGCTGTTTTTT	CASSLGTGTGSTGELFF
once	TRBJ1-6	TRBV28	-	TGTGCCAGCAGAGTCACAGGGAGCAGTTCACCCCTCCACTTT	CASRVTGSSSPLHF
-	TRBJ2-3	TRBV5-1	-	TGCGCCAGCAGCTGGGCAGGCCCAAAGGAAGATACGCAGTATTTT	CASSWAGPKEDTQYF
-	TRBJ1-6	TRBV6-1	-	TGTGCCAGCAGTGTATCAGGGTTCTCCTATAATTCACCCCTCCACTTT	CASSVSGFSYNSPLHF
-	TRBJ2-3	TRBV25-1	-	TGTGCCAGCTGGGGCCCTAATAGGCAGTATTTT	CASWGPNRQYF
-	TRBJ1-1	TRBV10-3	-	TGTGCCATCAGTGATCAGGGCACTGAAGCTTTCTTT	CAISDQGTEAFF
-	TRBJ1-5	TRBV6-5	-	TGTGCCAGCAGGCAAAGTGGGGCCTACAATCAGCCCCAGCATTTT	CASRQSGAYNQPQHF
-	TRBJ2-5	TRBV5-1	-	TGCGCCAGCAGCTTGGAACCGGGGTCTCAAGAGACCCAGTACTTC	CASSLEPGSQETQYF
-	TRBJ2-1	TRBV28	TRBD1	TGTGCCAGCAGCCCCACGACAGGGGGCTCCTACAATGAGCAGTTCTTC	CASSPTTGGSYNEQFF
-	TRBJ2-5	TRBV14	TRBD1	TGTGCCAGCAGCCCGGGACAGGGAAGGACCCAGTACTTC	CASSPGQGRTQYF
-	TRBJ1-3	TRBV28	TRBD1	TGTGCCAGCAGTTCAACAGGGGCTGGAAACACCATATATTTT	CASSSTGAGNTIYF
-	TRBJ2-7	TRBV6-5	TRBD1	TGTGCCAGCAGTTCCCGGGGGGGACAGGGGAAGGGCGAGCAGTACTTC	CASSSRGGQGKGEQYF
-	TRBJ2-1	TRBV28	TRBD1	TGTGCCAGCAGTCCCGGGACAGGGGGCCGAAATGAGCAGTTCTTC	CASSPGTGGRNEQFF